Presented here are 11 T cell receptor beta chains from one specimen sequenced in a study of cytomegalovirus exposure and HLA in healthy donors. With 60 Vbeta and 13 Jbeta primers, the PCR was carried out. The method was immunoSEQ multiplex PCR; TCRdb's version includes in-frame clones alone and lacks a portion of them. The table includes about 140,000 clones, roughly 80% detected once. Sequencing was carried out using PBMCs. The receptors stem from a female donor in good health and CMV-seronegative.

This rearrangement joins TRBV19 to TRBJ1-5; 7 bases map to TRBD1. V trimming: 6 bases; J trimming: 0 bases; junction bases outside the gene matches: 5. The CDR3 totals 15 residues. Germline V gene sequence: CDR1 LNHDA, CDR2 SQIVND (reference sequence). CDR3: CASRRQGNSNQPQHF. Here the CDR3 DNA reads TGTGCCAGTAGAAGACAGGGAAATAGCAATCAGCCCCAGCATTTT.

The chain links TRBV29-1 to TRBJ1-1, with a possible D match to TRBD1 (5 bases). This CDR3 has 15 amino acids. CDR1 is SQVTM, CDR2 ANQGSEA, per germline. Trimming shortened V by 5 bases and J by 4 bases, and 20 bases separated the two germline ends. The CDR3, as DNA: TGCAGCGTTTACAGAGACCCGGGTGGGGCCACTGAAGCTTTCTTT. Amino acids: CSVYRDPGGATEAFF.

The V call is TRBV6-1, the J call TRBJ2-3; 7 bases are shared with TRBD2. Germline values: CDR1 MNHNS, CDR2 SASEGT. Trimming took 0 bases from V and 5 from J; bases not matched to a gene: 11. CDR3 size: 17 residues. CDR3 amino acids: CASSEAGAGVSLDTQYF. CDR3 coding DNA: TGTGCCAGCAGTGAAGCGGGCGCGGGAGTGTCCTTAGATACGCAGTATTTT.

The V call is TRBV11-1, the J call TRBJ2-3; a weak D match, TRBD1 (6 bases). Trimming stripped 8 bases from V and 7 bases from J, with 16 bases between. CDR3 length equals 13 residues. Germline loops: CDR1 SGHAT, CDR2 FQDESV (reference sequence). The CDR3 DNA sequence: TGTGCCAGCCGGAGCAGGGGAGAATATACGCAGTATTTT. Protein sequence: CASRSRGEYTQYF.

The gene calls are TRBV5-1 and TRBJ2-3, with D tentatively TRBD2 (5 bases). V shed 4 bases and J shed 3 bases, with 18 bases lying between them. The CDR3 runs to 16 residues. Germline lookup yields CDR1 SGHRS and CDR2 YFSETQ. DNA of the CDR3: TGCGCCAGCAGCCCCGAAGCGGTCAGGTTAACAGATACGCAGTATTTT. Translation gives CASSPEAVRLTDTQYF.

The chain recombines TRBV7-8 with TRBJ2-7, with D maybe TRBD1 (6 bases). The CDR3 totals 12 residues. Trimming cost V 5 bases and J 11 bases, with 16 bases left between them. Germline CDR1 and CDR2: SGHVS and FQNEAQ. Here the CDR3 DNA reads TGTGCCAGCAGCGCCCGGGACACGAGGAAGTACTTC. This translates into CASSARDTRKYF. The variable domain in full, with the rest retrieved from reference TRBV7-8 and TRBJ2-7, is GAGVSQSPRYKVAKRGQDVALRCDPISGHVSLFWYQQALGQGPEFLTYFQNEAQLDKSGLPSDRFFAERPEGSVSTLKIQRTQQEDSAVYLCASSARDTRKYFGPGTRLTVT.

V is TRBV28 and J is TRBJ1-4; D not certain. This CDR3 comprises 12 residues. Germline V lookup: CDR1 MDHEN, CDR2 SYDVKM. The V and J ends lost 8 bases and 8 bases respectively, with 12 bases between them. The CDR3 here is CASSPTREKLFF. The CDR3 bases are TGTGCCAGCTCCCCCACCCGGGAAAAACTGTTTTTT.

The rearrangement uses TRBV27 and TRBJ2-5, with 7 bases identical to TRBD2. This CDR3 comprises 16 residues. CDR1 is MNHEY and CDR2 is SMNVEV in the germline V gene (reference sequence). Trimming took 0 bases from V and 7 from J; bases not matched to a gene: 11. The chain's CDR3 is CASSLSLGGSVGTQYF. The CDR3 DNA is TGTGCCAGCAGTTTATCTTTGGGGGGGTCCGTCGGGACCCAGTACTTC.

The chain uses TRBV6-4 and TRBJ2-7; 9 positions agree with TRBD1. The V gene end was trimmed by 4 bases and the J gene end by 4 bases; junction bases not matched to a gene: 8. This CDR3 has 15 amino acids. The germline CDR1 and CDR2 sequences are MRHNA and SNTAGT. The CDR3 sequence is CASSAGQGTSYEQYF. The CDR3 coding sequence is TGTGCCAGCAGTGCTGGACAGGGGACGTCTTACGAGCAGTACTTC.

This chain uses TRBV18 with TRBJ1-1; TRBD1 agrees at 10 bases. V was clipped by 5 bases and J by 4 bases; unmatched bases: 1. CDR1 and CDR2 from the germline V gene are KGHSH and LQKENI. The length of the CDR3 is 13 residues. CDR3 nucleotide sequence: TGTGCCAGCTCAAGACAGGGGGCCACTGAAGCTTTCTTT. Translation: CASSRQGATEAFF. Supplemented by reference TRBV18 and TRBJ1-1, the full variable domain reads NAGVMQNPRHLVRRRGQEARLRCSPMKGHSHVYWYRQLPEEGLKFMVYLQKENIIDESGMPKERFSAEFPKEGPSILRIQQVVRGDSAAYFCASSRQGATEAFFGQGTRLTVV.

The chain joins TRBV11-3 to TRBJ2-1; 8 bases align to TRBD2. This CDR3 has 14 residues. Germline V gives CDR1 SGHNT, CDR2 YENEEA. V dropped 5 bases and J dropped 7; count of bases not matched to a gene: 7. The CDR3 bases are TGTGCCAGCAGCCCGAGGACTAGCCCGAATGAGCAGTTCTTC. This codes for CASSPRTSPNEQFF.